The 28 T cell receptor beta chains reported below all come from one sample, sequenced in a study of blood T cell repertoires in COVID-19. Sequenced by immunoSEQ multiplex PCR; TCRdb stores in-frame clones only, minus some. The sample gives about 130,000 clones, about 92% of which show up once; about 3.5% is in the top ten. The source material was peripheral blood. These receptors all come from a man aged 45 to 65 with active COVID-19.

V is TRBV2 and J is TRBJ2-3, with 8 bases aligning to TRBD1. CDR3 length: 14 amino acids. J gave up 2 bases and V 6 bases, and 4 bases lay outside the gene matches. Germline V gene lookup returns CDR1 SNHLY and CDR2 FYNNEI. In DNA form, the CDR3 reads TGTGCCAGCAGCCGGACAGGGCCCACAGATACGCAGTATTTT. Protein sequence: CASSRTGPTDTQYF.

This sequence joins TRBV25-1 and TRBJ1-1; TRBD1 might be the D (5 bases). The V gene lost 3 bases and the J gene lost 1 base, with 6 bases spanning the gap. The germline gives CDR1 MGHDK, CDR2 SYGVNS. CDR3 length: 13 amino acids. The CDR3 nucleotides read TGTGCCAGCAGTGAGGGGGGGAACACTGAAGCTTTCTTT. It codes for CASSEGGNTEAFF. The whole variable domain, remainder taken from reference TRBV25-1 and TRBJ1-1, is EADIYQTPRYLVIGTGKKITLECSQTMGHDKMYWYQQDPGMELHLIHYSYGVNSTEKGDLSSESTVSRIRTEHFPLTLESARPSHTSQYLCASSEGGNTEAFFGQGTRLTVV.

The chain uses TRBV5-1 and TRBJ1-2; D gene ambiguous. Trimming stripped 2 bases from V and 4 bases from J, with 15 bases between. This CDR3 spans 15 amino acids. Germline V gene sequence: CDR1 SGHRS, CDR2 YFSETQ. The CDR3 coding sequence is TGCGCCAGCAGCTTAGAACAGCCAAGAGTCTATGGCTACACCTTC. Encoded protein: CASSLEQPRVYGYTF.

The chain uses TRBV12-3 or TRBV12-4 and TRBJ1-2, with a tentative D call TRBD1 (5 bases). Trimming stripped 5 bases from V and 7 bases from J, with 14 bases between. The CDR3 has 13 residues. CDR3 DNA: TGTGCCAGCAGTGACACCGGGGGACTTGGCTACACCTTC. Translation gives CASSDTGGLGYTF.

The rearrangement uses TRBV4-1 and TRBJ1-1; a possible D gene is TRBD1 (5 bases). Looked up from germline, CDR1 is MGHRA and CDR2 is YSYEKL. Trimming shortened V by 1 base and J by 1 base, and 16 bases separated the two germline ends. This CDR3 region has 17 residues. CDR3 DNA: TGCGCCAGCAGCCAAGCTACCGACGGACACCAGAACACTGAAGCTTTCTTT. It yields the protein CASSQATDGHQNTEAFF.

This chain uses TRBV2 with TRBJ1-6, with D maybe TRBD1 (6 bases). Deletions cut 1 base from V and 7 bases from J, with 8 bases between. Germline V gives CDR1 SNHLY, CDR2 FYNNEI. The CDR3 loop spans 14 amino acids. Written as DNA, the CDR3 is TGTGCCAGCAGTGAAGGGGGGCGGAATTCACCCCTCCACTTT. The encoded protein is CASSEGGRNSPLHF.

This clone has a single count. The chain uses TRBV6-6 and TRBJ2-3; 9 nucleotides agree with TRBD2. Per germline, CDR1 MNHNY and CDR2 SVGAGI (reference sequence). Trimming cost V 5 bases and J 4 bases; bases outside gene matches: 13. The CDR3 spans 17 residues. The CDR3 coding sequence is TGTGCCAGCAGTCAAAATAGACTAGCGGACCTGGCAGATACGCAGTATTTT. Translated: CASSQNRLADLADTQYF.

The chain has TRBV9 and TRBJ1-2, with TRBD1 matching over 9 bases. Germline CDR1 is SGDLS and CDR2 is YYNGEE. J gave up 4 bases and V 3 bases, and 7 bases lay outside the gene matches. The length of the CDR3 is 15 residues. The CDR3 nucleotides read TGTGCCAGCAGCGCGGGAAGGGGACAGGGCTATGGCTACACCTTC. Amino acid sequence: CASSAGRGQGYGYTF.

The CDR3 DNA sequence: TGTGCCAGCAGCGGCCCGGTCAGCGGGAGGGAAACCGGGGAGCTGTTTTTT. Protein: CASSGPVSGRETGELFF. V and J are TRBV11-3 and TRBJ2-2, with 10 bases identical to TRBD2. Germline V gene sequence: CDR1 SGHNT, CDR2 YENEEA. Trimming removed 5 bases from V and 5 bases from J; junction bases left unmatched: 11. CDR3 length equals 17 residues.

The rearrangement uses TRBV6-5 and TRBJ2-1; 8 bases are a match to TRBD1. The V gene's germline CDR1 is MNHEY and CDR2 SVGAGI. The CDR3 has 13 amino acids. With V trimmed by 6 bases and J by 6 bases, 4 bases remained unmatched. The CDR3 coding sequence is TGTGCCAGCAGCAGGGGGCTGATCAATGAGCAGTTCTTC. Its protein is CASSRGLINEQFF.

This chain uses TRBV7-9 with TRBJ1-6; TRBD1 agrees at 8 bases. From germline, CDR1 is SEHNR and CDR2 FQNEAQ (reference sequence). This CDR3 has 16 amino acids. V shed 3 bases, J shed 8 bases, and the junction held 9 bases outside the gene matches. The CDR3 spells CASSFISTGDDSPLHF. CDR3 sequence (DNA): TGTGCCAGCAGCTTTATCTCGACAGGGGACGATTCACCCCTCCACTTT.

This clone appeared once. The chain couples TRBV11-1 to TRBJ2-3; 8 positions match TRBD2. The germline CDR1 and CDR2 sequences are SGHAT and FQDESV (reference sequence). The V segment lost 3 bases and the J segment 2 bases; nucleotides outside the gene matches: 1. This CDR3 has 14 residues. This chain's CDR3 is CASSLGLDTDTQYF. The CDR3 DNA reads TGTGCCAGCAGCTTGGGACTAGACACAGATACGCAGTATTTT.

The genes are TRBV7-3 and TRBJ2-2, with D possibly TRBD2 on 7 matching bases. Per germline, CDR1 SGHTA and CDR2 FQGTGA. The CDR3 has 13 residues. Trimming removed 5 bases at V and 7 bases at J, with 11 bases between. The CDR3 DNA follows: TGTGCCAGCAGCGGCGGGGGCCGCGGGGAGCTGTTTTTT. This codes for CASSGGGRGELFF.

The gene calls are TRBV6-5 and TRBJ1-4; 7 bases align to TRBD1. V gave up 7 bases and J gave up 8 bases; unmatched junction bases: 10. Germline V CDR1 and CDR2: MNHEY, SVGAGI. This CDR3 contains 14 residues. CDR3 sequence reads: CASNQKGAFEKLFF. The CDR3 DNA reads TGTGCCAGCAACCAAAAGGGGGCCTTCGAAAAACTGTTTTTT.

V is TRBV12-3 or TRBV12-4 and J is TRBJ2-4; TRBD1 is a possible D gene (5 bases). CDR3 size: 13 residues. The V gene lost 6 bases and the J gene lost 8 bases, with 14 bases spanning the gap. The CDR3 region is CASRHYDRYIQYF. The CDR3 DNA follows: TGTGCCAGCAGACATTATGACAGATACATTCAGTACTTC.

V and J are TRBV27 and TRBJ1-1; TRBD1 matches at 10 bases. J lost 5 bases, V lost 3 bases, and 3 bases had no gene match. Per germline, CDR1 MNHEY and CDR2 SMNVEV (reference sequence). The CDR3 is 14 amino acids. CDR3 region: CASSFGQGVTEAFF. CDR3 sequence (DNA): TGTGCCAGCAGTTTCGGACAGGGGGTGACTGAAGCTTTCTTT.

This chain joins TRBV10-2 and TRBJ1-1; TRBD1 is a possible D gene (5 bases). The CDR3 loop spans 15 amino acids. Germline V gene lookup returns CDR1 WSHSY and CDR2 SAAADI. V lost 6 bases, J lost 2 bases, and 16 bases lay in between. The CDR3 protein is CASSPGQRGNTEAFF. The CDR3 nucleotides are TGCGCCAGCAGCCCGGGGCAGCGGGGCAACACTGAAGCTTTCTTT.

The rearrangement joins TRBV2 to TRBJ1-1, with TRBD1 as a possible D gene (5 bases). V was shortened by 3 bases and J by 10 bases, with 15 bases between the two germline ends. The germline V gene encodes CDR1 SNHLY and CDR2 FYNNEI. The CDR3 extends over 13 amino acids. The CDR3 sequence is CASSDVRAGGAFF. DNA for the CDR3: TGTGCCAGCAGTGACGTGAGGGCGGGGGGAGCTTTCTTT.

The rearrangement uses TRBV27 and TRBJ2-7; 10 bases fit TRBD1. CDR1 and CDR2 (germline): MNHEY, SMNVEV (reference sequence). Trimming cost V 3 bases and J 2 bases; bases outside gene matches: 4. The CDR3 has 15 residues. The CDR3: CASSLGTGAPYEQYF. The DNA for the CDR3 is TGTGCCAGCAGTTTGGGGACAGGGGCACCCTACGAGCAGTACTTC.

The chain's CDR3 is CASTRGDGYTF. CDR3 bases: TGTGCCAGCACCAGGGGGGATGGCTACACCTTC. The chain combines TRBV2 with TRBJ1-2; 7 nucleotides align to TRBD1. The CDR3 totals 11 residues. Trimming at V came to 7 bases and at J to 6 bases, leaving 2 bases not matched to a gene. CDR1 and CDR2 from the germline V gene are SNHLY and FYNNEI.

This chain's CDR3 is CASSRSGASYNEQFF. CDR3 coding DNA: TGTGCCAGCAGTCGTAGCGGGGCCTCCTACAATGAGCAGTTCTTC. The rearrangement uses TRBV28 and TRBJ2-1; TRBD2 agrees at 8 bases. This CDR3 spans 15 amino acids. The germline V gene has CDR1 MDHEN and CDR2 SYDVKM. V shed 5 bases and J 0 bases; nucleotides not matched to a gene: 3.

The chain has TRBV12-5 and TRBJ1-1; D call uncertain. Germline V CDR1 and CDR2: LGHNT, FRNRAP. Trimming took off 0 bases at V and 1 base at J, with 9 bases between the two ends. CDR3 length: 15 amino acids. CDR3 loop: CASGLVPTPNTEAFF. The CDR3 DNA reads TGTGCTAGTGGTTTGGTACCGACACCGAACACTGAAGCTTTCTTT.

The chain is built from TRBV5-4 and TRBJ1-6, with a possible D match to TRBD1 (6 bases). V lost 0 bases, J lost 7 bases, and 8 bases lay in between. Germline CDR1 SGHNT, CDR2 YYREEE (reference sequence). The CDR3 runs 14 residues. Here the CDR3 reads CASSLDDRNSPLHF. CDR3 in DNA: TGTGCCAGCAGCTTGGACGACAGGAATTCACCCCTCCACTTT.

This clone was seen more than once but under ten times. CDR3 sequence: CASSQRQGNYNSPLHF. The DNA for the CDR3 is TGTGCCAGCTCACAACGACAGGGGAACTATAATTCACCCCTCCACTTT. The chain uses TRBV18 and TRBJ1-6, with 8 bases that match TRBD1. The CDR3 loop spans 16 amino acids. CDR1 and CDR2 (germline): KGHSH, LQKENI. Trimming at V came to 4 bases and at J to 3 bases, leaving 5 bases not matched to a gene.

The chain carries TRBV5-5 and TRBJ1-4; 7 bases line up with TRBD1. Germline V gene sequence: CDR1 SGHKS, CDR2 YYEKEE (reference sequence). CDR3 length: 18 amino acids. The V segment lost 4 bases and the J segment 5 bases; nucleotides outside the gene matches: 17. CDR3 sequence (DNA): TGTGCCAGCAGCCCCAACCCTTTAGAGGGGGCGAGGAATGAAAAACTGTTTTTT. Translating it yields CASSPNPLEGARNEKLFF. Combining the CDR3 with reference TRBV5-5 and TRBJ1-4 gives the whole variable domain DAGVTQSPTHLIKTRGQQVTLRCSPISGHKSVSWYQQVLGQGPQFIFQYYEKEERGRGNFPDRFSARQFPNYSSELNVNALLLGDSALYLCASSPNPLEGARNEKLFFGSGTQLSVL.

V is TRBV5-5 and J is TRBJ1-5; 8 bases are shared with TRBD1. With V trimmed by 0 bases and J by 7 bases, 12 bases remained unmatched. Per the germline V gene, CDR1 is SGHKS and CDR2 is YYEKEE (reference sequence). The length of the CDR3 is 17 residues. CDR3 DNA sequence: TGTGCCAGCAGCTTGGCGATAGGACAGGGAATATCACAGCCCCAGCATTTT. It encodes CASSLAIGQGISQPQHF.

This clone has a single count. The gene calls are TRBV7-3 and TRBJ2-1; 8 bases align to TRBD2. The CDR3 consists of 15 residues. V shed 4 bases, J shed 2 bases, and the junction held 4 bases outside the gene matches. CDR1 is SGHTA and CDR2 is FQGTGA in the germline V gene. CDR3 protein: CASSYDGGAYNEQFF. The CDR3 DNA reads TGTGCCAGCAGCTATGACGGGGGGGCCTACAATGAGCAGTTCTTC. The complete variable domain, with remaining parts taken from reference TRBV7-3 and TRBJ2-1, reads GAGVSQTPSNKVTEKGKYVELRCDPISGHTALYWYRQSLGQGPEFLIYFQGTGAADDSGLPNDRFFAVRPEGSVSTLKIQRTERGDSAVYLCASSYDGGAYNEQFFGPGTRLTVL.

The chain joins TRBV18 to TRBJ1-1, with 10 nucleotides matching TRBD1. Germline V gene data show CDR1 as KGHSH and CDR2 as LQKENI. The V segment lost 3 bases and the J segment 0 bases; nucleotides outside the gene matches: 7. This CDR3 spans 17 amino acids. CDR3 protein: CASSPGQGSFLNTEAFF. CDR3 sequence (DNA): TGTGCCAGCTCACCGGGACAGGGGTCGTTCCTGAACACTGAAGCTTTCTTT.